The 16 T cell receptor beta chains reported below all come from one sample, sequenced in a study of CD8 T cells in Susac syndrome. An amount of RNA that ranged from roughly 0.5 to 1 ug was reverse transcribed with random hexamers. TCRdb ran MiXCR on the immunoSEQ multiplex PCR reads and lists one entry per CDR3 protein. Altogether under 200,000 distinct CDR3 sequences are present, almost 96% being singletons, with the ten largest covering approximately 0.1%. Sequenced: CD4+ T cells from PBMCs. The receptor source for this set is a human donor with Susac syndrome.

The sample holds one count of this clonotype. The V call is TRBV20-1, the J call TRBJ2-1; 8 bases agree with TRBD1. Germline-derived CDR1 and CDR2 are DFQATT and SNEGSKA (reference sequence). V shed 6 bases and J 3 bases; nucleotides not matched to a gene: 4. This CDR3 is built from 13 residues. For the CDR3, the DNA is TGCAGTGCGACAGGGGTTCGCTACAATGAGCAGTTCTTC. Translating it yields CSATGVRYNEQFF.

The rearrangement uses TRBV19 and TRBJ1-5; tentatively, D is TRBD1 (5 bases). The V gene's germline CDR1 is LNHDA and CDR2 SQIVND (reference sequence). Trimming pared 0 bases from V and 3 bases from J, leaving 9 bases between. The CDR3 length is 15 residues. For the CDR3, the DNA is TGTGCCAGTAGTATAGACAGGGTAGACAATCAGCCCCAGCATTTT. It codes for CASSIDRVDNQPQHF.

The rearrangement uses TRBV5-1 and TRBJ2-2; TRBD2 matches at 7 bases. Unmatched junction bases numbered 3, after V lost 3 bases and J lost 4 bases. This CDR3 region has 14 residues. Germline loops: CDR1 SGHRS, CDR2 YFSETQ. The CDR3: CASSSSGGTGELFF. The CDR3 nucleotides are TGCGCCAGCAGCTCTTCGGGGGGCACCGGGGAGCTGTTTTTT.

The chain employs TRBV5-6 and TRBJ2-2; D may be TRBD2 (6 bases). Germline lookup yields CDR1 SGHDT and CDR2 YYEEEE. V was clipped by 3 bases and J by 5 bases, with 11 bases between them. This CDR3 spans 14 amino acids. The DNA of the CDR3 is TGTGCCAGCAGCTATATGGGGGGAACCGGGGAGCTGTTTTTT. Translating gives CASSYMGGTGELFF.

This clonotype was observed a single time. In DNA form, the CDR3 reads TGTGCCTGGAGACACCCCAATCAGCCCCAGCATTTT. Its translation: CAWRHPNQPQHF. The gene calls are TRBV30 and TRBJ1-5; no definite D call. The CDR3 consists of 12 residues. CDR1 is GTSNPN, CDR2 SVGIG, per germline (reference sequence). V was shortened by 3 bases and J by 3 bases, with 6 bases between the two germline ends. The variable domain in full, with the rest retrieved from reference TRBV30 and TRBJ1-5, is SQTIHQWPATLVQPVGSPLSLECTVEGTSNPNLYWYRQAAGRGLQLLFYSVGIGQISSEVPQNLSASRPQDRQFILSSKKLLLSDSGFYLCAWRHPNQPQHFGDGTRLSIL.

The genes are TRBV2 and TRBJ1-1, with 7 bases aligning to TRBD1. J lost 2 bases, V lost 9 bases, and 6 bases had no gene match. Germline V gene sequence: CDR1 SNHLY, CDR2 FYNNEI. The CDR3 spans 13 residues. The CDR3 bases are TGTGCCAGGAGCCGGGACAGTAACACTGAAGCTTTCTTT. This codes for CARSRDSNTEAFF.

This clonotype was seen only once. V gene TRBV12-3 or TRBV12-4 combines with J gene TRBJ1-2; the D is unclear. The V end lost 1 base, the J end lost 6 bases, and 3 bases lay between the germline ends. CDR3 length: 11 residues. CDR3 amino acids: CASSLGNGYTF. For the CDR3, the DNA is TGTGCCAGCAGTTTAGGGAATGGCTACACCTTC.

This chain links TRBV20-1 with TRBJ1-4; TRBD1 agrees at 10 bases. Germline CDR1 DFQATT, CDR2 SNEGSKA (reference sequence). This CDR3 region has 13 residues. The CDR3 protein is CGTGVLTNEKLFF. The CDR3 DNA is TGCGGGACAGGGGTCTTAACTAATGAAAAACTGTTTTTT.

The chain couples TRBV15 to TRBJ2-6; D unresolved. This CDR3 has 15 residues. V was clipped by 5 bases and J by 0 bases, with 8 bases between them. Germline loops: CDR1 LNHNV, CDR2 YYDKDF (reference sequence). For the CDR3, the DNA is TGTGCCACCAGCCCCAGGCACTCTGGGGCCAACGTCCTGACTTTC. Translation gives CATSPRHSGANVLTF.

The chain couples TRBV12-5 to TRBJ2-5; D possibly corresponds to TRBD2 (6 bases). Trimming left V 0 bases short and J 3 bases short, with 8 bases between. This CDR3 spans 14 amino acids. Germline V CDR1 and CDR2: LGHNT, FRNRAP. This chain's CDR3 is CASGLVPGEETQYF. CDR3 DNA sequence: TGTGCTAGTGGTTTGGTACCGGGGGAAGAGACCCAGTACTTC.

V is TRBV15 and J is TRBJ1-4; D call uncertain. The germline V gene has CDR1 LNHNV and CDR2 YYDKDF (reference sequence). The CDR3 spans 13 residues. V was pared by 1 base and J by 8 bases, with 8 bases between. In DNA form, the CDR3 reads TGTGCCACCAGCAGAGCTCAGACAGAAAAACTGTTTTTT. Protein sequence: CATSRAQTEKLFF. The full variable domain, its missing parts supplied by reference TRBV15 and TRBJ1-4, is DAMVIQNPRYQVTQFGKPVTLSCSQTLNHNVMYWYQQKSSQAPKLLFHYYDKDFNNEADTPDNFQSRRPNTSFCFLDIRSPGLGDTAMYLCATSRAQTEKLFFGSGTQLSVL.

CDR3 in amino acids: CASSEAAVSYEQYF. The CDR3 nucleotides read TGTGCCAGCAGTGAAGCTGCGGTCTCCTACGAGCAGTACTTC. The V and J genes are TRBV6-1 and TRBJ2-7; D ambiguous. CDR3 length: 14 residues. Germline CDR1 is MNHNS and CDR2 is SASEGT. The V end was cut by 0 bases, the J end by 0 bases, with 6 bases between.

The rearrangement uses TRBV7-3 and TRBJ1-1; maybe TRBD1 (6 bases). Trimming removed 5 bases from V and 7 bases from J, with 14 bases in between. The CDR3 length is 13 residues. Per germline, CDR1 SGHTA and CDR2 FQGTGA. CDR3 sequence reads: CASSPQGYGEAFF. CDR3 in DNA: TGTGCCAGCAGCCCTCAGGGGTACGGTGAAGCTTTCTTT. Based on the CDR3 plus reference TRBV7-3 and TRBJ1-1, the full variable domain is GAGVSQTPSNKVTEKGKYVELRCDPISGHTALYWYRQSLGQGPEFLIYFQGTGAADDSGLPNDRFFAVRPEGSVSTLKIQRTERGDSAVYLCASSPQGYGEAFFGQGTRLTVV.

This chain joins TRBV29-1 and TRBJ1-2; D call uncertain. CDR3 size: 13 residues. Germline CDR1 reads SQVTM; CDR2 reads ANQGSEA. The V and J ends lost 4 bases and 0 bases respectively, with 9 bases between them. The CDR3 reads CSVGEGTNYGYTF. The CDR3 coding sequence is TGCAGCGTTGGGGAGGGAACTAACTATGGCTACACCTTC.

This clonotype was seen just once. CDR3 DNA: TGCAGTGCTAGGGTGAGAGCGGCGAACACCGGGGAGCTGTTTTTT. This gives the protein CSARVRAANTGELFF. The chain recombines TRBV20-1 with TRBJ2-2, with D perhaps TRBD2 (5 bases). Germline V gives CDR1 DFQATT, CDR2 SNEGSKA (reference sequence). Trimming stripped 3 bases from V and 0 bases from J, with 11 bases between. The CDR3 loop spans 15 amino acids.

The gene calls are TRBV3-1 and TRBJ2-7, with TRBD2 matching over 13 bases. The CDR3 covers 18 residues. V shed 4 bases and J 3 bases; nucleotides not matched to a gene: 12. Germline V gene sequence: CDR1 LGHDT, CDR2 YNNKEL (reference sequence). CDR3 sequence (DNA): TGTGCCAGCAGCCGACACGGACTAGCGGGGGAGGCCAACTACGAGCAGTACTTC. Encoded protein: CASSRHGLAGEANYEQYF.